These T cell receptor beta chains were read from a single sample in a study of T cells in localized non-small cell lung cancer. Assay used: immunoSEQ multiplex PCR; TCRdb lists only in-frame clones, some missing. The sample holds over a thousand clones; around 25% are singletons and the top ten take roughly an eighth. Source: lung tumor tissue, taken before any cancer treatment. Receptors originate from a woman aged 35 to 70 with stage I lung adenocarcinoma. Both conserved end residues are part of each CDR3. A D gene is named only where the DNA matches it firmly. Clone size is stated in some rows and not others, as once, few, many or a class when expanded.

j_call | v_call | clone_size | d_call | cdr3_nt | cdr3_aa
TRBJ1-2 | TRBV7-7 | few | TRBD1 | TGTGCCAGCAGCCGTATCCAGGGGGCAACGAACTATGGCTACACCTTC | CASSRIQGATNYGYTF
TRBJ2-3 | TRBV11-3 | medium-sized | TRBD2 | TGTGCCAGCAGCTCGACTAGCGGAGAAACAGATACGCAGTATTTT | CASSSTSGETDTQYF
TRBJ2-7 | TRBV9 | large | NA | TGTGCCAGCAGCTCACCGGTGGGGGACGAGCAGTACTTC | CASSSPVGDEQYF
TRBJ2-3 | TRBV18 | NA | NA | TGTGCCAGCTCACCTGAGTCTGATACGCAGTATTTT | CASSPESDTQYF
TRBJ1-1 | TRBV5-1 | NA | TRBD1 | TGCGCCAGCAGCGTCTCCAGACAGGGAGGCGCGACTGAAGCTTTCTTT | CASSVSRQGGATEAFF
TRBJ2-5 | TRBV7-6 | few | TRBD2 | TGTGCCAGCAGACCGCCGGGGGGAGGAGAGACCCAGTACTTC | CASRPPGGGETQYF
TRBJ1-4 | TRBV6-8 | few | NA | TGTGCCAGCAGTTACGGGGCAGGCCGGGCTAATGAAAAACTGTTTTTT | CASSYGAGRANEKLFF
TRBJ1-4 | TRBV4-1 | few | NA | TGCGCCAGCAGCCAAGAACGATCGGGGAGTGACGAAAAACTGTTTTTT | CASSQERSGSDEKLFF
TRBJ2-3 | TRBV4-1 | medium-sized | NA | TGCGCCAGCAGCCAGTCCCCGGCCTCAGACACAGATACGCAGTATTTT | CASSQSPASDTDTQYF
TRBJ2-7 | TRBV6-8 | NA | TRBD2 | TGTGCCATCAGTGGGGGGCGGGAGGACTCCTACGAGCAGTACTTC | CAISGGREDSYEQYF
TRBJ2-2 | TRBV11-3 | medium-sized | NA | TGTGCCAGCAGCTTAGGCCCCGTGGCGGGGAACACCGGGGAGCTGTTTTTT | CASSLGPVAGNTGELFF
TRBJ2-1 | TRBV6-8 | few | NA | TGTGCCAGCAGTTATGGGGCAGGGACAACCAATGAGCAGTTCTTC | CASSYGAGTTNEQFF
TRBJ2-2 | TRBV11-3 | NA | NA | TGTGCCAGCAGCTTATGGCTCGATAACACCGGGGAGCTGTTTTTT | CASSLWLDNTGELFF
TRBJ1-2 | TRBV18 | NA | TRBD1 | TGTGCCAGCTCACCGGGACAGGGGGCGAGCTATGGCTACACCTTC | CASSPGQGASYGYTF
TRBJ2-2 | TRBV6-8 | NA | NA | TGTGCCGCCCGGGTACCGGTGCCCGGGGAGCTGTTTTTT | CAARVPVPGELFF
TRBJ2-3 | TRBV25-1 | NA | NA | TGTGCCAGCAGGAATGAAGCAGATACGCAGTATTTT | CASRNEADTQYF
TRBJ1-5 | TRBV1 | NA | NA | TGCGCCAGCAGCCAAGAGGGAGGTCAGGTTCAGCCCCAGCATTTT | CASSQEGGQVQPQHF
TRBJ2-5 | TRBV11-3 | few | TRBD2 | TGTGCCAGCAGCCCATTCGGGACTAGCGGGGGGGCTGGTGAGACCCAGTACTTC | CASSPFGTSGGAGETQYF
TRBJ1-2 | TRBV6-8 | NA | NA | TGTGCCAGCAGTTACGGCAATAACTATGGCTACACCTTC | CASSYGNNYGYTF
TRBJ1-5 | TRBV28 | few | TRBD1 | TGTGCCAGCAGTTTGTGGACAGGCCACTTGCTAAAGCCCCAGCATTTT | CASSLWTGHLLKPQHF
TRBJ1-6 | TRBV30 | NA | NA | TGTGCCTGGAGTGCCACTACGAGCTCCTATAATTCACCCCTCCACTTT | CAWSATTSSYNSPLHF
TRBJ2-2 | TRBV12-5 | NA | TRBD2 | TGTGCCAGCATGATAGCGGGGGGGAGGACCGGGGAGCTGTTTTTT | CASMIAGGRTGELFF
TRBJ2-7 | TRBV4-1 | NA | NA | TGCGCCAGCAGCCAAGGTTTGCAGTCCTACGAGCAGTACTTC | CASSQGLQSYEQYF
TRBJ2-1 | TRBV4-1 | few | TRBD2 | TGCGCCAGCAGCCAAGATAGGGTTAGCGGGGGGAACAATGAGCAGTTCTTC | CASSQDRVSGGNNEQFF
TRBJ2-3 | TRBV11-3 | NA | TRBD2 | TGTGCCAGCAGCTTAGGGGTAGCGGGGGGACAAATCACAGATACGCAGTATTTT | CASSLGVAGGQITDTQYF
TRBJ1-1 | TRBV11-3 | few | NA | TGTGCCAGCAGCTCACGCTGGCAGGGTTTGAAGGACGGCTTAGCTGAAGCTTTCTTT | CASSSRWQGLKDGLAEAFF
TRBJ1-2 | TRBV19 | NA | NA | TGTGCCAGTAGTCCCCAGATGGGGGACGACTATGGCTACACCTTC | CASSPQMGDDYGYTF
TRBJ1-4 | TRBV5-1 | large | NA | TGCGCCAGCAGCTTTGGCCAGGGCTCGAGTGAAAAACTGTTTTTT | CASSFGQGSSEKLFF
TRBJ1-2 | TRBV11-3 | few | TRBD1 | TGTGCCAGCAGGTCTCTGGACAGGCCTTATGGCTACACCTTC | CASRSLDRPYGYTF
TRBJ1-3 | TRBV29-1 | few | NA | TGCAGCGTTGATTCCGGTAGTGGCTCTGGAAACACCATATATTTT | CSVDSGSGSGNTIYF
TRBJ2-4 | TRBV5-1 | NA | NA | TGCGCCAGCAGCTTGGGGGAAGTCAAAAACATTCAGTACTTC | CASSLGEVKNIQYF
TRBJ1-2 | TRBV6-8 | NA | NA | TGTGCCAGCAGTTATGCCGGGGCGGGAGGCTACACCTTC | CASSYAGAGGYTF
TRBJ1-1 | TRBV14 | NA | TRBD1 | TGTGCCAGCAGCCGACAGGGGGCGGGTACTGGAGCTTTCTTT | CASSRQGAGTGAFF
TRBJ1-2 | TRBV11-3 | few | NA | TGTGCCAGCAGCTTAGAACTGGGAGGGGCGAAAAGGGATGGCTACACCTTC | CASSLELGGAKRDGYTF
TRBJ1-4 | TRBV6-8 | few | TRBD1 | TGTGCCAGCAGTTACGGGGAAGGGGGCGCCCAAAAACTGTTTTTT | CASSYGEGGAQKLFF
TRBJ1-3 | TRBV18 | few | TRBD1 | TGTGCCAGCTCACCCGCCTTATTGGGACAGGGTACCGACTCTGGAAACACCATATATTTT | CASSPALLGQGTDSGNTIYF
TRBJ1-4 | TRBV9 | few | TRBD1 | TGTGCCAGCAGTGAAGCCCTAGGGACAGCCGTAATGAAAAAACTGTTTTTT | CASSEALGTAVMKKLFF
TRBJ1-5 | TRBV19 | NA | NA | TGTGCCAGTAGCTTGGGAGGGCTATATCAGCCCCAGCATTTT | CASSLGGLYQPQHF
TRBJ1-6 | TRBV6-8 | NA | NA | TGTGCCAGCAGACCAGGGAATTCACCCCTCCACTTT | CASRPGNSPLHF
TRBJ1-1 | TRBV15 | large | NA | TGTGCCACCAGCAGAGATCGGTTAATGAACACTGAAGCTTTCTTT | CATSRDRLMNTEAFF
TRBJ1-4 | TRBV9 | NA | NA | TGTGCCAGCAGCGCTTCGACCGGACAGTCAACTAATGAAAAACTGTTTTTT | CASSASTGQSTNEKLFF
TRBJ2-3 | TRBV11-3 | medium-sized | NA | TGTGCCAGCAGCTTATCCCAGGGGAGCACAGATACGCAGTATTTT | CASSLSQGSTDTQYF
TRBJ1-2 | TRBV6-8 | NA | NA | TGTGCCAGCAGTTACTCCGGGAGTTCGTCAGGATATGGCTACACCTTC | CASSYSGSSSGYGYTF
TRBJ2-3 | TRBV15 | NA | NA | TGTGCCACCAGCAGAGATAATGGAGGTCCTAGCACAGATACGCAGTATTTT | CATSRDNGGPSTDTQYF
TRBJ2-7 | TRBV7-8 | few | NA | TGTGCCAGCAGCTCACAGGACGGCACTGAGCAGTACTTC | CASSSQDGTEQYF
TRBJ1-2 | TRBV6-8 | NA | NA | TGTGCCAGCAGTTACTCCAGGGGAGGCTACACCTTC | CASSYSRGGYTF
TRBJ1-2 | TRBV28 | NA | NA | TGTGCCAGCACCGACCCCGGGACTACGGGCTATGGCTACACCTTC | CASTDPGTTGYGYTF
TRBJ2-5 | TRBV11-3 | medium-sized | TRBD1 | TGTGCCAGCAGCTTTAACAGGGGAGAAGAGACCCAGTACTTC | CASSFNRGEETQYF
TRBJ2-5 | TRBV11-3 | NA | TRBD1 | TGTGCCAGCAGCGCCCTTCTACCGGGACAGGCTCAAGAGACCCAGTACTTC | CASSALLPGQAQETQYF
TRBJ1-3 | TRBV10-2 | NA | NA | TGCGCCATCAGTGGGGGGGCGCGTGGAAACACCATATATTTT | CAISGGARGNTIYF
TRBJ2-3 | TRBV10-3 | few | TRBD2 | TGTGCCATCACTGGGACTAGCGGGGGGGCGACAGATACGCAGTATTTT | CAITGTSGGATDTQYF
TRBJ1-5 | TRBV19 | NA | TRBD1 | TGTGCCAGTAGTTCCCTTGACAGGGGGCTGGATCAGCCCCAGCATTTT | CASSSLDRGLDQPQHF
TRBJ2-4 | TRBV18 | large | NA | TGTGCCAGCTCACCAGACGGACAGCTCCTAAACATTCAGTACTTC | CASSPDGQLLNIQYF
TRBJ1-3 | TRBV7-5 | few | NA | TGTGCCAGCACCGAGGGCTCTCTCTCTGGAAACACCATATATTTT | CASTEGSLSGNTIYF
TRBJ2-5 | TRBV19 | NA | NA | TGTGCCAGTAGTATGGATTGGGGACCTCGCGGGACCCAGTACTTC | CASSMDWGPRGTQYF
TRBJ1-4 | TRBV19 | once | NA | TGTGCCAGTAGTCTAGGCGGAGAAAAACTGTTTTTT | CASSLGGEKLFF
TRBJ1-6 | TRBV9 | few | TRBD1 | TGTGCCAGCAGCGTCGGGACAGGAGGTGGAGGTTCACCCCTCCACTTT | CASSVGTGGGGSPLHF
TRBJ1-6 | TRBV28 | NA | TRBD1 | TGTGCCAGCAGAACGACAGGGGTTAATTCACCCCTCCACTTT | CASRTTGVNSPLHF
TRBJ1-5 | TRBV6-8 | NA | NA | TGTGCCAGCAGGGACGGGGGGGTAAATCAGCCCCAGCATTTT | CASRDGGVNQPQHF
TRBJ2-3 | TRBV9 | medium-sized | NA | TGTGCCAGCAGCGTAGGTGCGGCATACACAGATACGCAGTATTTT | CASSVGAAYTDTQYF